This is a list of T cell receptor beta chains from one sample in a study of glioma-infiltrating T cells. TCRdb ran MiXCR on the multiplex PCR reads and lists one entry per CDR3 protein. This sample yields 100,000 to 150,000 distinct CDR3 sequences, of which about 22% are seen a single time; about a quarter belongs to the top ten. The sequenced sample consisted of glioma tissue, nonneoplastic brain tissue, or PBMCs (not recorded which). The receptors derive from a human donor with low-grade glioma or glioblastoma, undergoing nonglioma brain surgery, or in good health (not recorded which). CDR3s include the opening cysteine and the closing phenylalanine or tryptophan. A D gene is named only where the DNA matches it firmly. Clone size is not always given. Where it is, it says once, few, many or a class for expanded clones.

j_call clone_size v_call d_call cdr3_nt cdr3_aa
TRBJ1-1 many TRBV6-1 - TGTGCCAGCAAACAGATGGATGAAGCTTTCTTT CASKQMDEAFF
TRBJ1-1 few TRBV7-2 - TGTGCCAGCAGCTTATTGGGGGGCGGAACTGAAGCTTTCTTT CASSLLGGGTEAFF
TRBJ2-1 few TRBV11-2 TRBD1 TGTGCCAGCAGCCCGGGACAGGGCTCGGATGAGCAGTTCTTC CASSPGQGSDEQFF
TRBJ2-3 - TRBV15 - TGTGCCACCAGCTTTCGGGCCGGAGATACGCAGTATTTT CATSFRAGDTQYF
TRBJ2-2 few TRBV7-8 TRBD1 TGTGCCAGCAGCCCTCGGGCCCCCGGGACAGGGTACACCGGGGAGCTGTTTTTT CASSPRAPGTGYTGELFF
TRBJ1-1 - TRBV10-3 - TGTGCCATCGGCAAGAGTCAGGGCCCTGGAACTGAAGCTTTCTTT CAIGKSQGPGTEAFF
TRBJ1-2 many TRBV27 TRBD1 TGTGCCAGCAGCGGGAGACAGGGCCGATTGCGCTATGGCTACACCTTC CASSGRQGRLRYGYTF
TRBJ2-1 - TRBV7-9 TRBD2 TGTGCCAGCAGCTTACTCCCTAGCGGGGGGGAGAATGAGCAGTTCTTC CASSLLPSGGENEQFF
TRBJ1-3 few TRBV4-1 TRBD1 TGCGCCAGCAGCCGAGGACAGGGAGGACAAAACACCATATATTTT CASSRGQGGQNTIYF
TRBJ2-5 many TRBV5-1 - TGTGCCAGCAGCTCCCAAGAGACCCAGTACTTC CASSSQETQYF
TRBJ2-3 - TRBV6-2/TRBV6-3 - TGTGCCAGCAGCCACTCGGGTGTTCCTGGCACAGATACGCAGTATTTT CASSHSGVPGTDTQYF
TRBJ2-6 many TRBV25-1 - TGTGCCAGCAGTAGTGGCTCTGGGGCCAACGTCCTGACTTTC CASSSGSGANVLTF
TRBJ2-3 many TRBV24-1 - TGTGCCACCAGTGATTACACAGGGAGGGTGACAGATACGCAGTATTTT CATSDYTGRVTDTQYF
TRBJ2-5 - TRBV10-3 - TGTGCCATCAGTGAGTCCGTGGGCGTGGAGACCCAGTACTTC CAISESVGVETQYF
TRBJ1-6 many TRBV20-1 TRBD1 TGCAGTGCTAGGGCCACCGGGACAGCTAATTCACCCCTCCACTTT CSARATGTANSPLHF
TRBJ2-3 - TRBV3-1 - TGTGCCAGCAGCCAAGACCAGGGGACAGATACGCAGTATTTT CASSQDQGTDTQYF
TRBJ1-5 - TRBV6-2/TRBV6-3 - TGTGCCAGCAGCCGAGATACCGGGACAAGGAGTCAGCCCCAGCATTTT CASSRDTGTRSQPQHF
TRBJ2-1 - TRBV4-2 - TGTGCCAGCAGCCCCACAGGGAGGGGAACACGCTATGAGCAGTTCTTC CASSPTGRGTRYEQFF
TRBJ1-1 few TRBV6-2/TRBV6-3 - TGTGCCAGCAGTTACTCGCGGGACGTCAACACTGAAGCTTTCTTT CASSYSRDVNTEAFF